The present entry profiles one T cell receptor beta chain with its context. Germline trimming cut 5 bases from V and 3 bases from J; bases unmatched to any gene: 6. Per germline, CDR1 LNHDA and CDR2 SQIVND (reference sequence). CDR3 length: 14 amino acids. These data come from a study of blood T cell repertoires in COVID-19. The study drew participants aged about 18 to 89 years from 20 to 30 US areas. Cohort assignment relied on participant-reported clinical history. In the authors' workflow: By means of reference gene primer amplification, nucleated cell counts were estimated. The repertoire was sequenced with immunoSEQ multiplex PCR; TCRdb's copy has only in-frame clones and lacks some. V, J and clone size are those of that table, while D and trimming were read from the DNA. The sample holds roughly 300,000 clones, around 90% seen once.

Sequencing was performed on PBMCs or T cells enriched from blood (not recorded which). The chain recombines TRBV19 with TRBJ1-2, with 7 bases identical to TRBD1. The source is a woman in her twenties or thirties who had recovered from COVID-19. CDR3 region: CASSDRERYYGYTF. CDR3 DNA: TGTGCCAGTAGTGACAGGGAGCGGTACTATGGCTACACCTTC.